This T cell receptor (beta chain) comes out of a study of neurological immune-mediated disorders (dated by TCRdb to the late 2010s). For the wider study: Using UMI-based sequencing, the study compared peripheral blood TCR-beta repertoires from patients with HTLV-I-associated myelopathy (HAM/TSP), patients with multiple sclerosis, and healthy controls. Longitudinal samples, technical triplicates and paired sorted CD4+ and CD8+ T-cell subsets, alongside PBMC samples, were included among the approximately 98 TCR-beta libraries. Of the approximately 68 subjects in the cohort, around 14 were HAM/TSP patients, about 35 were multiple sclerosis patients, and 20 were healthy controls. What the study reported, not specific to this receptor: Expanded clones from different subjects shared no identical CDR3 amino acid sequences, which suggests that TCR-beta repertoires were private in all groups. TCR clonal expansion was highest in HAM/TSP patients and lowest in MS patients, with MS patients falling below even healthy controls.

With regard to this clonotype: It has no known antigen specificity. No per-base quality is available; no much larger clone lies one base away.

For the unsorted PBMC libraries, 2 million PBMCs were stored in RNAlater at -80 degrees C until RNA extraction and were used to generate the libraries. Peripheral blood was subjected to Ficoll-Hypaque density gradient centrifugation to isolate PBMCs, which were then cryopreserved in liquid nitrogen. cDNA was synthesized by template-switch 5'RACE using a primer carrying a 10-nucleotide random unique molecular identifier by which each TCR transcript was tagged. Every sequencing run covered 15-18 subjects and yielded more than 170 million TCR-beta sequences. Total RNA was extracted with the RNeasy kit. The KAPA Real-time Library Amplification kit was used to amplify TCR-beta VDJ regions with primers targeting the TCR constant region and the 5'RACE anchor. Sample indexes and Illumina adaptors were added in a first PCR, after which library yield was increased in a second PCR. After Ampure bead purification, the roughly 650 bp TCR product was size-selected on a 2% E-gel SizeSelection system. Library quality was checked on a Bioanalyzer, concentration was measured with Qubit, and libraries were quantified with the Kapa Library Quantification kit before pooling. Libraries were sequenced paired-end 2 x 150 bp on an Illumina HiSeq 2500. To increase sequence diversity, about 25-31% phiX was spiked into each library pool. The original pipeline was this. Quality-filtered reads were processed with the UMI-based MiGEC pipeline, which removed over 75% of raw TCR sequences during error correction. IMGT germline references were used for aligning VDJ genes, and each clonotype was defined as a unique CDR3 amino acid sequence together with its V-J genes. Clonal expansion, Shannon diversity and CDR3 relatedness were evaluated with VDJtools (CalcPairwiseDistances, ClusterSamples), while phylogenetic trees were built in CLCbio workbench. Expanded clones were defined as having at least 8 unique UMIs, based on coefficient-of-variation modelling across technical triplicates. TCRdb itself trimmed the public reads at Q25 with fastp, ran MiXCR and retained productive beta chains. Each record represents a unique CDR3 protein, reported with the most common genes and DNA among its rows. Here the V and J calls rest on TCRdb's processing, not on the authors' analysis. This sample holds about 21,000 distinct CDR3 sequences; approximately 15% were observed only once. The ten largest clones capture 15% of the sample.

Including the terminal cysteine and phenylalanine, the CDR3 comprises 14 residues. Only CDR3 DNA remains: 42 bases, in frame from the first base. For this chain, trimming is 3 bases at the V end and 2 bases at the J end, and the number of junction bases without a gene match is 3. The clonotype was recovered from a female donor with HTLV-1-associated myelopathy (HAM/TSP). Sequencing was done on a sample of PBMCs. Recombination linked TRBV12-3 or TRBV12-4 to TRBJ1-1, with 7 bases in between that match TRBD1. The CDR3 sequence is CASSFGTDNTEAFF. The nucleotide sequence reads TGTGCCAGCAGTTTCGGGACAGACAACACTGAAGCTTTCTTT.